This T cell receptor (beta chain) is from a study of control samples from healthy donors and cancer patients. This clone has just one count. CDR1 and CDR2 from the germline V gene are SGHTA and FQGNSA. Deletions cut 5 bases from V and 5 bases from J, with 16 bases between. The CDR3 covers 14 residues. Data came from immunoSEQ multiplex PCR; TCRdb stores just in-frame clones and leaves some out. The table has about 120,000 clones, 88% seen once; the top ten hold 2% to 3%. The rearrangement uses TRBV7-2 and TRBJ2-7, with D maybe TRBD2 (5 bases). Sequences were obtained from blood. This receptor was taken from a woman between 70 and 85 years old in good health. CDR3 coding DNA: TGTGCCAGCAGCCATCTCCCGGGGTCCCACGAGCAGTACTTC. It specifies CASSHLPGSHEQYF.